This is a list of T cell receptor beta chains from one sample in a study of a mutant IDH1 vaccine in newly diagnosed glioma. These receptors' antigens are unknown. The data were produced by immunoSEQ multiplex PCR, yet TCRdb's version contains in-frame clones alone and is incomplete. Among some 37,000 clones, about 80% were seen once, and the ten largest hold 5.5%. The sample consisted of PBMCs, taken from a glioma patient whose treatment included an IDH1 peptide vaccine. These receptors all stem from a man aged 35-49 years with glioma. The CDR3 runs from the conserved cysteine through the conserved F or W. A D gene is named only where the DNA matches it firmly. The size of a clone is reported for some rows only, either as once, few or many, or as a class for expanded clones.

D	J	V	size	CDR3	DNA
TRBD1	TRBJ1-1	TRBV11-2	NA	CASSSFTGGTEAFF	TGTGCCAGCAGCTCTTTCACAGGGGGCACTGAAGCTTTCTTT
NA	TRBJ1-4	TRBV6-5	NA	CATGQFNEKLFF	TGTGCCACCGGACAGTTTAATGAAAAACTGTTTTTT
TRBD1	TRBJ1-4	TRBV6-6	NA	CASRDRGQEKLFF	TGTGCCAGCAGAGACAGGGGACAAGAAAAACTGTTTTTT
TRBD2	TRBJ2-7	TRBV2	NA	CASSEREGSYEQYF	TGTGCCAGCAGTGAAAGGGAGGGTTCCTACGAGCAGTACTTC
NA	TRBJ1-3	TRBV19	few	CASSISGISSGNTIYF	TGTGCCAGTAGTATTTCAGGAATAAGCTCTGGAAACACCATATATTTT
NA	TRBJ2-1	TRBV19	NA	CASSTGRYYNEQFF	TGTGCCAGTAGTACGGGAAGATATTACAATGAGCAGTTCTTC
TRBD1	TRBJ1-2	TRBV6-5	NA	CASSYTRGPGYGYTF	TGTGCCAGCAGTTACACCAGGGGGCCCGGCTATGGCTACACCTTC
NA	TRBJ1-1	TRBV21-1	few	CASRLRGNTEAFF	TGTGCCAGCAGACTTCGGGGGAACACTGAAGCTTTCTTT
TRBD2	TRBJ2-2	TRBV7-9	NA	CASSLRARQAGDTGELFF	TGTGCCAGCAGCTTACGGGCCCGACAAGCGGGGGACACCGGGGAGCTGTTTTTT
TRBD2	TRBJ2-3	TRBV6-1	NA	CASSATLAGVSTDTQYF	TGTGCCAGCAGTGCCACCCTAGCGGGGGTTAGCACAGATACGCAGTATTTT
NA	TRBJ1-1	TRBV29-1	few	CSGRRVNTEAFF	TGCAGCGGCCGCAGGGTGAACACTGAAGCTTTCTTT
TRBD1	TRBJ1-2	TRBV5-4	NA	CASSIGQANYGYTF	TGTGCCAGCAGCATAGGACAGGCCAACTATGGCTACACCTTC
NA	TRBJ1-5	TRBV18	NA	CASSPQAGDQPQHF	TGTGCCAGCTCACCACAGGCAGGGGATCAGCCCCAGCATTTT
NA	TRBJ2-3	TRBV6-5	NA	CASSPRGFPTDTQYF	TGTGCCAGCAGTCCAAGGGGTTTTCCTACAGATACGCAGTATTTT
NA	TRBJ1-1	TRBV6-1	NA	CASSARRGSGSEAFF	TGTGCCAGCAGTGCCCGCAGGGGCTCAGGGTCTGAAGCTTTCTTT
NA	TRBJ2-7	TRBV7-9	once	CASSLGGALLEQYF	TGTGCCAGCAGCTTAGGAGGGGCCCTCCTCGAGCAGTACTTC
TRBD1	TRBJ1-1	TRBV18	NA	CASSPFRTQGAGNTEAFF	TGTGCCAGCTCACCATTCCGGACACAGGGGGCCGGGAACACTGAAGCTTTCTTT
NA	TRBJ2-5	TRBV11-1	NA	CASSGREETQYF	TGTGCCAGCAGCGGCAGGGAGGAGACCCAGTACTTC
NA	TRBJ1-5	TRBV19	NA	CASTGIIMNQPQHF	TGTGCCAGTACGGGCATCATCATGAATCAGCCCCAGCATTTT
NA	TRBJ2-2	TRBV11-2	NA	CASSPRGWTSSNTGELFF	TGTGCCAGCAGCCCCCGGGGATGGACGTCCTCGAACACCGGGGAGCTGTTTTTT
TRBD2	TRBJ2-7	TRBV6-5	NA	CASSYSGRGNYEQYF	TGTGCCAGCAGTTACTCTGGGCGGGGGAACTACGAGCAGTACTTC
NA	TRBJ2-6	TRBV6-5	NA	CASGTGSSGANVLTF	TGTGCCAGCGGTACAGGGAGCTCTGGGGCCAACGTCCTGACTTTC
NA	TRBJ1-5	TRBV5-6	few	CASSLGQVPNQPQHF	TGTGCCAGCAGCTTGGGACAGGTTCCAAATCAGCCCCAGCATTTT
TRBD1	TRBJ2-1	TRBV9	NA	CASSFRQGAPHNEQFF	TGTGCCAGCAGCTTCCGACAGGGGGCGCCCCACAATGAGCAGTTCTTC
NA	TRBJ1-3	TRBV6-1	NA	CAVSGRGGNTIYF	TGTGCCGTTTCAGGGCGCGGGGGAAACACCATATATTTT
TRBD2	TRBJ2-3	TRBV5-6	NA	CASSNPGGRKVDTQYF	TGTGCCAGCAGCAACCCGGGGGGACGCAAGGTAGATACGCAGTATTTT
TRBD1	TRBJ2-7	TRBV19	NA	CATRAPGQGSYEQYF	TGTGCCACCAGAGCCCCGGGACAGGGAAGTTACGAGCAGTACTTC
TRBD1	TRBJ1-1	TRBV10-3	NA	CAIRPGTAQNTEAFF	TGTGCCATCAGACCTGGGACAGCGCAGAACACTGAAGCTTTCTTT